In this sample, the clone carrying this T cell receptor beta chain turned up once. Its antigen is as yet unknown. The PCR made use of 60 Vbeta and 13 Jbeta primers. Some clones are missing from TCRdb's copy, which holds only in-frame ones; the method was immunoSEQ multiplex PCR. The data show about 50,000 clones, with 70% to 80% seen just once and under 3.5% held by the top ten. The CDR3 length is 12 residues. Per the germline V gene, CDR1 is PRHDT and CDR2 is FYEKMQ (reference sequence). V lost 5 bases to trimming and J lost 6 bases; unmatched junction nucleotides: 1. This entry is derived from a study of cytomegalovirus exposure and HLA in healthy donors. Study-wide points: As a later analysis revealed, most CMV-associated TCR beta chains appeared HLA-restricted. Productive status was seen about 90% or about 30% of the time for most TCR beta V segments in an earlier analysis. Presence/absence analyses treated sequencing depth as roughly uniform across donors. For cytomegalovirus status, the classifier reportedly gave diagnoses with high specificity and sensitivity.

The V call is TRBV13, the J call TRBJ1-1; the match to TRBD1 covers 9 bases. The receptor was derived from a middle-aged woman in good health and CMV-seropositive. The source material was PBMCs. CDR3 in DNA: TGTGCCAGCAGCAACAGGGGGCCTGAAGCTTTCTTT. It translates to CASSNRGPEAFF.